This T cell receptor beta chain was sequenced for a study of cytomegalovirus exposure and HLA in healthy donors. Notes on this clone: The antigen is not known.

In the PCR, 60 Vbeta and 13 Jbeta primers were used. Produced via immunoSEQ multiplex PCR; TCRdb's table is partial and in-frame only. This sample yields approximately 110,000 clones, of which approximately 70% are seen a single time; roughly 0.82% belongs to the top ten. Findings of the study overall: Sequencing likely caused a cluster of highly shared sequence variants. A later look showed TCR association rates differing by HLA locus, highest for DRB1 and lowest for HLA-C.

V lost 2 bases, J lost 7 bases, and 4 bases stayed unmatched. CDR3 size: 13 residues. Germline V gene sequence: CDR1 SNHLY, CDR2 FYNNEI. The chain employs TRBV2 and TRBJ1-2; TRBD1 agrees at 7 bases. The sequenced material came from PBMCs. The sequence came from a woman aged 25 to 45 in good health and CMV-seronegative. CDR3 nucleotide sequence: TGTGCCAGCAGTGAATTGGCAGGGGGTGGCTACACCTTC. It specifies CASSELAGGGYTF.